These 31 T cell receptor beta chains were sequenced from one sample in a study of identical twins. From the 5' RACE reads, TCRdb called clonotypes with MiXCR, one entry per CDR3 protein. The table has about 520,000 distinct CDR3 sequences, roughly a fifth seen once. The same specimen was also included in a second study, on T cells expressing NK-cell markers.

The sample taken for sequencing was CD4+ T cells sorted from blood. The receptor source for this set is a woman aged 18-29 years in good health.

A few counts support this clonotype. V and J are TRBV12-3 or TRBV12-4 and TRBJ1-1; no reliable D call. V dropped 6 bases and J dropped 0 bases, with 8 bases sitting between them. This CDR3 is 13 amino acids long. For the CDR3, the DNA is TGTGCCAGCAGATACCGATTGAACACTGAAGCTTTCTTT. Translated, it gives CASRYRLNTEAFF.

This clonotype was found a few times. CDR3 DNA: TGCGCCAGCACGGAATCCGGGGGAAATGAGCAGTTCTTC. Its translation: CASTESGGNEQFF. The chain recombines TRBV10-2 with TRBJ2-1; D may be TRBD2 (6 bases). The ends were cut back, 7 bases at V and 7 bases at J, with 14 bases in the middle. Germline CDR1 WSHSY, CDR2 SAAADI. This CDR3 contains 13 residues.

This clonotype was seen once. CDR3 sequence (DNA): TGTGCCAGCAGCGGCGCAGGGCTAGAGACCCAGTACTTC. This codes for CASSGAGLETQYF. This rearrangement joins TRBV11-2 to TRBJ2-5; tentative D call: TRBD1 (5 bases). CDR1 and CDR2 from the germline V gene are SGHAT and FQNNGV. V gave up 5 bases and J gave up 4 bases, with 11 bases separating them. There are 13 residues in the CDR3.

The chain couples TRBV6-6 to TRBJ2-7; D is undetermined. This CDR3 is built from 13 residues. V shed 0 bases and J shed 3 bases, with 6 bases lying between them. The germline V gene has CDR1 MNHNY and CDR2 SVGAGI (reference sequence). The CDR3 spells CASSYSHYYEQYF. Here the CDR3 DNA reads TGTGCCAGCAGTTACTCTCATTACTACGAGCAGTACTTC.

J is TRBJ2-7 and V is TRBV29-1; D is uncertain. CDR3 size: 11 residues. CDR1 and CDR2 (germline): SQVTM, ANQGSEA. With 3 bases removed from V and 4 bases from J, the gap between germline ends came to 7 bases. This chain's CDR3 is CSVDYGYEQYF. CDR3 sequence (DNA): TGCAGCGTTGATTACGGGTACGAGCAGTACTTC.

This sequence joins TRBV20-1 and TRBJ2-5, with D uncertain. Germline loops: CDR1 DFQATT, CDR2 SNEGSKA (reference sequence). The CDR3 has 13 residues. CDR3 region: CRARARGQETQYF. The CDR3 nucleotides are TGCAGGGCTCGCGCCAGAGGACAAGAGACCCAGTACTTC.

CDR3 protein: CSATLMQGATEAFF. The CDR3 bases are TGCAGCGCGACTCTAATGCAGGGGGCTACTGAAGCTTTCTTT. The chain employs TRBV29-1 and TRBJ1-1, with TRBD1 identical over 8 bases. Unmatched junction bases numbered 12, after V lost 7 bases and J lost 5 bases. This CDR3 region has 14 residues. The V gene's germline CDR1 is SQVTM and CDR2 ANQGSEA. Drawing the rest from reference TRBV29-1 and TRBJ1-1, the complete variable domain is SAVISQKPSRDICQRGTSLTIQCQVDSQVTMMFWYRQQPGQSLTLIATANQGSEATYESGFVIDKFPISRPNLTFSTLTVSNMSPEDSSIYLCSATLMQGATEAFFGQGTRLTVV.

Only a few counts were recorded for this clonotype. J is TRBJ2-1 and V is TRBV25-1, with 7 bases lining up with TRBD2. Trimming took 5 bases from V and 5 from J; bases not matched to a gene: 9. The CDR3 covers 15 residues. Germline-derived CDR1 and CDR2 are MGHDK and SYGVNS. The CDR3 nucleotides are TGTGCCAGCAGTTCTGATCGCGGGAGACACAATGAGCAGTTCTTC. It codes for CASSSDRGRHNEQFF.

Remarks on this clonotype: Germline and junction disagree at one end, which may indicate a read error. This chain links TRBV6-5 with TRBJ1-1, with D tentatively TRBD1 (6 bases). The CDR3 sequence is 13 residues long. Germline V gene sequence: CDR1 MNHEY, CDR2 SVGAGI. CDR3 in DNA: TGTGCCAGCAATTTTGTGAGGGACACTGAAGCTTTATTT. As protein: CASNFVRDTEALF.

This chain uses TRBV19 with TRBJ2-2; D unresolved. Trimming stripped 3 bases from V and 3 bases from J, with 11 bases between. The CDR3 is 15 amino acids. The germline gives CDR1 LNHDA, CDR2 SQIVND (reference sequence). The CDR3 reads CASSIGRSDTGELFF. CDR3 DNA sequence: TGTGCCAGTAGTATCGGACGGAGCGACACCGGGGAGCTGTTTTTT.

Only a few counts were recorded for this clonotype. V usage is TRBV20-1 and J usage is TRBJ2-3; TRBD1 agrees at 8 bases. Germline assignment: CDR1 DFQATT and CDR2 SNEGSKA (reference sequence). The length of the CDR3 is 15 residues. The V segment lost 0 bases and the J segment 3 bases; nucleotides outside the gene matches: 5. The CDR3 spells CSARDGQGRTDTQYF. Written as DNA, the CDR3 is TGCAGTGCTAGAGATGGACAGGGTAGGACAGATACGCAGTATTTT.

This clonotype came up a few times. The genes are TRBV6-5 and TRBJ1-2; TRBD1 might be the D (6 bases). The CDR3 loop spans 12 amino acids. Trimming shortened V by 4 bases and J by 8 bases, and 11 bases separated the two germline ends. Per the germline V gene, CDR1 is MNHEY and CDR2 is SVGAGI. The CDR3 protein is CASSWGAGGYTF. CDR3 DNA: TGTGCCAGCAGTTGGGGGGCGGGGGGCTACACCTTC.

This clonotype appeared many times. At one end the junction does not follow the germline gene, possibly because of a read error. This CDR3 is CSARELAGSRQVF. The CDR3 region has the DNA TGCAGTGCTAGAGAACTAGCGGGATCGAGGCAGGTCTTC. The chain is built from TRBV20-1 and TRBJ2-1; 10 bases match TRBD2. Germline V CDR1 and CDR2: DFQATT, SNEGSKA (reference sequence). This CDR3 region has 13 residues.

This clonotype came up a few times. The V gene is TRBV15, the J gene TRBJ2-5; D is uncertain. Trimming stripped 4 bases from V and 2 bases from J, with 14 bases between. The CDR3 spans 15 residues. Germline CDR1 and CDR2: LNHNV and YYDKDF (reference sequence). The CDR3 DNA reads TGTGCCACCAGCATGACGTCCAGCAGGCAAGAGACCCAGTACTTC. It is translated as CATSMTSSRQETQYF. The full variable domain, in which reference TRBV15 and TRBJ2-5 provide the parts outside the CDR3, is DAMVIQNPRYQVTQFGKPVTLSCSQTLNHNVMYWYQQKSSQAPKLLFHYYDKDFNNEADTPDNFQSRRPNTSFCFLDIRSPGLGDTAMYLCATSMTSSRQETQYFGPGTRLLVL.

This clonotype was found a few times. The rearrangement links TRBV4-2 to TRBJ1-1; unclear D gene. CDR1 is LGHNA, CDR2 YNFKEQ, per germline. Trimming pared 0 bases from V and 1 base from J, leaving 9 bases between. The CDR3 extends over 15 amino acids. The CDR3: CASSQDRTGNTEAFF. Written as DNA, the CDR3 is TGTGCCAGCAGCCAAGACCGGACGGGGAACACTGAAGCTTTCTTT.

Only a few counts were recorded for this clonotype. The chain links TRBV29-1 to TRBJ2-7; 9 bases are shared with TRBD1. From germline, CDR1 is SQVTM and CDR2 ANQGSEA. With 4 bases clipped from V and 3 bases from J, the junction kept 7 bases outside the gene matches. The CDR3 consists of 14 residues. CDR3 DNA: TGCAGCGTTGCTTTGGACAGGGGAAGCTACGAGCAGTACTTC. Translating it yields CSVALDRGSYEQYF.

This clonotype was recorded many times. The CDR3 region is CSASRGPGTDTQYF. For the CDR3, the DNA is TGCAGTGCTAGTAGGGGCCCGGGCACAGATACGCAGTATTTT. The rearrangement uses TRBV20-1 and TRBJ2-3; tentatively, D is TRBD1 (5 bases). The V end was cut by 3 bases, the J end by 1 base, with 11 bases between. Germline V CDR1 and CDR2: DFQATT, SNEGSKA (reference sequence). The CDR3 runs to 14 residues.

The gene calls are TRBV12-3 or TRBV12-4 and TRBJ2-2; 7 bases line up with TRBD1. The CDR3 loop spans 14 amino acids. V was pared by 6 bases and J by 5 bases, with 6 bases of the junction left unmatched. Here the CDR3 reads CASRNPGGTGELFF. The CDR3 nucleotides are TGTGCCAGCAGGAACCCAGGGGGAACCGGGGAGCTGTTTTTT.

The chain links TRBV12-3 or TRBV12-4 to TRBJ1-5, with D possibly being TRBD1 (5 bases). The V and J ends lost 1 base and 7 bases respectively, with 11 bases between them. This CDR3 has 14 amino acids. CDR3 loop: CASSLGEEGQPQHF. CDR3 nucleotide sequence: TGTGCCAGCAGTTTAGGAGAGGAGGGGCAGCCCCAGCATTTT.

This clonotype was observed many times. This sequence joins TRBV6-5 and TRBJ2-1; the D is unclear. Trimming stripped 5 bases from V and 5 bases from J, with 7 bases between. This CDR3 is 12 amino acids long. Germline V lookup: CDR1 MNHEY, CDR2 SVGAGI. CDR3 in amino acids: CASSPTHNEQFF. In nucleotides, the CDR3 is TGTGCCAGCAGTCCGACCCACAATGAGCAGTTCTTC.

V usage is TRBV12-3 or TRBV12-4 and J usage is TRBJ1-2; 7 bases agree with TRBD1. V lost 8 bases to trimming and J lost 4 bases; unmatched junction nucleotides: 4. There are 12 residues in the CDR3. Here the CDR3 DNA reads TGTGCCAGCTCGGGACAGCTCTATGGCTACACCTTC. Amino acid sequence: CASSGQLYGYTF.

This chain links TRBV2 with TRBJ2-4; the D gene is possibly TRBD2 (6 bases). The CDR3 is 15 amino acids. V gave up 7 bases and J gave up 1 base, with 14 bases separating them. Germline-derived CDR1 and CDR2 are SNHLY and FYNNEI. CDR3 sequence (DNA): TGTGCCAGCATAGGGAGGTCACCCGCCAAAAACATTCAGTACTTC. Translated, it gives CASIGRSPAKNIQYF. The whole variable domain, filled in from reference TRBV2 and TRBJ2-4, reads EPEVTQTPSHQVTQMGQEVILRCVPISNHLYFYWYRQILGQKVEFLVSFYNNEISEKSEIFDDQFSVERPDGSNFTLKIRSTKLEDSAMYFCASIGRSPAKNIQYFGAGTRLSVL.

This clonotype was found a few times. The chain links TRBV20-1 to TRBJ2-5; D is uncertain. CDR1 and CDR2 (germline): DFQATT, SNEGSKA (reference sequence). The CDR3 consists of 13 residues. Between the trimmed V and J ends, which lost 0 bases and 3 bases, there was a span of 8 bases. DNA of the CDR3: TGCAGTGCTAGAGATGCCGGAAAAGAGACCCAGTACTTC. Translated, it gives CSARDAGKETQYF.

Written as DNA, the CDR3 is TGTGCCAGCGTAGTGTTAGCGGGAGGTGGATACGAGCAGTACTTC. Translating it yields CASVVLAGGGYEQYF. The J gene is TRBJ2-7, the V gene TRBV27; 10 nucleotides match TRBD2. Germline CDR1 and CDR2: MNHEY and SMNVEV (reference sequence). The CDR3 extends over 15 amino acids. The trim removed 8 bases at V and 4 bases at J, leaving 11 bases unmatched.

The rearrangement joins TRBV5-1 to TRBJ2-2; 7 nucleotides align to TRBD2. The CDR3 consists of 15 residues. Germline V lookup: CDR1 SGHRS, CDR2 YFSETQ. The junction had 2 bases not matched to a gene; V was cut back by 0 bases and J by 3 bases. This CDR3 is CASSLELADTGELFF. The CDR3 DNA is TGCGCCAGCAGCTTGGAGCTAGCGGACACCGGGGAGCTGTTTTTT.

This clonotype came up a few times. The CDR3 protein is CASSQPGVNEQFF. Here the CDR3 DNA reads TGCGCCAGCAGCCAGCCCGGGGTGAATGAGCAGTTCTTC. The gene calls are TRBV4-3 and TRBJ2-1; D is perhaps TRBD2 (5 bases). Germline V gene lookup returns CDR1 LGHNA and CDR2 YSLEER. This CDR3 has 13 amino acids. V lost 3 bases and J lost 7, with 10 bases in between.

This clonotype was recorded a few times. This chain joins TRBV6-5 and TRBJ2-7; possibly TRBD1 for D (5 bases). The CDR3 has 15 amino acids. Germline loops: CDR1 MNHEY, CDR2 SVGAGI. The V end was cut by 0 bases, the J end by 1 base, with 10 bases between. CDR3 DNA: TGTGCCAGCAGTTACTCGACAGCCCCATCCTACGAGCAGTACTTC. The encoded protein is CASSYSTAPSYEQYF.

Many counts were recorded for this clonotype. The gene calls are TRBV12-3 or TRBV12-4 and TRBJ2-4; D unclear. The V end lost 11 bases, the J end lost 10 bases, and 9 bases lay between the germline ends. The CDR3 consists of 9 residues. CDR3 amino acids: CASNGIQYF. CDR3 DNA: TGTGCCTCTAACGGAATTCAGTACTTC.

In its sample, this clonotype was seen many times. This rearrangement joins TRBV20-1 to TRBJ2-5; maybe TRBD1 (7 bases). Germline values: CDR1 DFQATT, CDR2 SNEGSKA (reference sequence). The CDR3 sequence is 14 residues long. V was clipped by 8 bases and J by 5 bases, with 21 bases between them. For the CDR3, the DNA is TGCAGTACCGTGGGACAGCCGGAGGGGGAGACCCAGTACTTC. The encoded protein is CSTVGQPEGETQYF.

The chain recombines TRBV5-1 with TRBJ2-1; no firm D call. CDR3 length: 13 residues. Trimming left V 0 bases short and J 5 bases short, with 6 bases between. Germline V lookup: CDR1 SGHRS, CDR2 YFSETQ. The CDR3 DNA sequence: TGCGCCAGCAGCTTGGACATACACAATGAGCAGTTCTTC. This gives the protein CASSLDIHNEQFF.

This rearrangement joins TRBV6-1 to TRBJ1-6, with 9 bases that match TRBD1. J lost 7 bases, V lost 6 bases, and 4 bases had no gene match. The CDR3 has 14 amino acids. Germline V CDR1 and CDR2: MNHNS, SASEGT. The CDR3 here is CASRRQGGNSPLHF. CDR3 nucleotide sequence: TGTGCCAGCAGGCGACAGGGGGGAAATTCACCCCTCCACTTT.